This TCR beta chain stems from a study of shared T cell receptors in the human thymus. This CDR3 spans 14 amino acids. Germline CDR1 SGHKS, CDR2 YYEKEE (reference sequence). Comments on this clone: A read error may produce the germline difference seen at one junction end.

TCRdb's copy holds only in-frame clones and misses some; the assay was immunoSEQ multiplex PCR. The top ten clones hold roughly 0.02% of a sample with around 340,000 clones, 95% of them seen once. The sequence was collected from a human donor. Specimen: thymocytes. The J gene is TRBJ2-7, the V gene TRBV5-5; 8 positions match TRBD1. The CDR3 protein is CASSLHRGAPVKHF. In nucleotides, the CDR3 is TGTGCCAGCAGCTTGCACAGGGGGGCCCCGGTGAAGCACTTC. The whole variable domain, filled in from reference TRBV5-5 and TRBJ2-7, reads DAGVTQSPTHLIKTRGQQVTLRCSPISGHKSVSWYQQVLGQGPQFIFQYYEKEERGRGNFPDRFSARQFPNYSSELNVNALLLGDSALYLCASSLHRGAPVKHFGPGTRLTVT.